This T cell receptor (beta chain) emerged from a study of blood T cell repertoires in COVID-19. Study information: COVID-19 samples collected from the United States, Italy and Spain covered acute and convalescent phases.

Sequencing was performed with immunoSEQ multiplex PCR; in TCRdb, only in-frame clones are kept and a portion is missing. The repertoire holds approximately 350,000 clones, with around 83% as singletons. Recruitment covered about two dozen US areas and drew participants whose ages spanned roughly 18 to 100 years. CDR1 and CDR2 (germline): SGDLS, YYNGEE. V was cut by 4 bases and J by 6 bases, with 19 bases left in between. The CDR3 has 15 amino acids. J is TRBJ1-2 and V is TRBV9; D might be TRBD1 (6 bases). The TCR comes from a woman aged 45-60 years who had recovered from COVID-19. The source material was PBMCs or T cells enriched from blood (not recorded which). CDR3 in DNA: TGTGCCAGCAGCCCCGCCATCGGACAGACGAATGGCTACACCTTC. Its protein product is CASSPAIGQTNGYTF.